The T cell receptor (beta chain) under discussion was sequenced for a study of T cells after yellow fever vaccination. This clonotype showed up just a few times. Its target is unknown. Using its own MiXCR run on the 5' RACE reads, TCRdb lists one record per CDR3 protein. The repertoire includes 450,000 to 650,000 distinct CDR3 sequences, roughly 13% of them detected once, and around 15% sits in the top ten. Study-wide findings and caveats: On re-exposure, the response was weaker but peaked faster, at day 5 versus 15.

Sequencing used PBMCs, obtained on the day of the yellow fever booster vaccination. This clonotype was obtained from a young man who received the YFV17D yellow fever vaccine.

This CDR3 is CSLRHLLASDTQYF. CDR3 DNA: TGCAGCCTGAGACACCTACTTGCCTCAGATACGCAGTATTTT. The V call is TRBV29-1, the J call TRBJ2-3; D ambiguous. This CDR3 region has 14 residues. V lost 8 bases to trimming and J lost 4 bases, with 19 bases between them. Looked up from germline, CDR1 is SQVTM and CDR2 is ANQGSEA.